This is a list of T cell receptor beta chains from one sample in a study of CD8+ T cells in alopecia areata. Assay: immunoSEQ multiplex PCR; the TCRdb copy retains only in-frame clones and omits some. The sample includes under 250,000 clones, approximately 60% of them seen just once. Sequencing was done on a sample of CD8+ T cells sorted from blood. These receptors were collected from a human donor in good health. The CDR3 runs from the conserved cysteine through the conserved F or W. A D gene is named only where the DNA matches it firmly. Some rows have no size entry. The others give once, few or many, or a class for an expanded clone.

V: TRBV5-6
length: 14
size: few
J: TRBJ1-2
D: TRBD1
CDR3: CASSGGTGQGKDTF
DNA: TGTGCCAGCAGCGGGGGAACGGGACAGGGGAAGGACACCTTC

V: TRBV2
length: 15
size: few
J: TRBJ1-1
D: TRBD1
CDR3: CAGSGTGTSNTEAFF
DNA: TGTGCCGGGTCCGGGACAGGGACATCGAACACTGAAGCTTTCTTT

V: TRBV7-9
length: 15
size: NA
J: TRBJ2-7
D: TRBD1
CDR3: CASSPTDRGLYEQYF
DNA: TGTGCCAGCAGTCCCACGGACAGGGGCCTCTACGAGCAGTACTTC

V: TRBV7-9
length: 13
size: NA
J: TRBJ2-5
D: NA
CDR3: CASSPPDRETQYF
DNA: TGTGCCAGCAGCCCCCCGGACCGAGAGACCCAGTACTTC

V: TRBV29-1
length: 13
size: few
J: TRBJ2-3
D: TRBD2
CDR3: CSVGTSGADTQYF
DNA: TGCAGCGTTGGGACTAGCGGGGCAGATACGCAGTATTTT

V: TRBV7-9
length: 12
size: NA
J: TRBJ2-5
D: NA
CDR3: CASSSGPETQYF
DNA: TGTGCCAGCAGCTCCGGTCCGGAGACCCAGTACTTC

V: TRBV29-1
length: 13
size: few
J: TRBJ2-1
D: TRBD2
CDR3: CSGRGGSYNEQFF
DNA: TGCAGCGGGCGGGGGGGCTCCTACAATGAGCAGTTCTTC

V: TRBV7-2
length: 15
size: NA
J: TRBJ1-6
D: NA
CDR3: CASSLKGPKNSPLHF
DNA: TGTGCCAGCAGCTTAAAGGGACCCAAAAATTCACCCCTCCACTTT

V: TRBV5-6
length: 15
size: NA
J: TRBJ2-7
D: NA
CDR3: CASSLGSGLTDEQYF
DNA: TGTGCCAGCAGCTTGGGGTCAGGGTTGACCGACGAGCAGTACTTC

V: TRBV27
length: 15
size: once
J: TRBJ2-5
D: NA
CDR3: CASSLSPKVGETQYF
DNA: TGTGCCAGCAGTTTATCCCCCAAGGTAGGAGAGACCCAGTACTTC

V: TRBV7-3
length: 11
size: NA
J: TRBJ1-2
D: NA
CDR3: CASSGSGTPTF
DNA: TGTGCCAGCAGCGGATCGGGGACGCCCACCTTC

V: TRBV15
length: 15
size: once
J: TRBJ2-5
D: NA
CDR3: CATSEGWGAQETQYF
DNA: TGTGCCACCAGCGAGGGGTGGGGGGCTCAAGAGACCCAGTACTTC

V: TRBV7-6
length: 14
size: NA
J: TRBJ1-5
D: TRBD1
CDR3: CASSLRGPNQPQHF
DNA: TGTGCCAGCAGCTTAAGGGGGCCGAATCAGCCCCAGCATTTT

V: TRBV4-1
length: 11
size: once
J: TRBJ1-1
D: NA
CDR3: CASSDLEEAFF
DNA: TGCGCCAGCAGCGATCTGGAAGAAGCTTTCTTT

V: TRBV11-2
length: 11
size: NA
J: TRBJ1-1
D: NA
CDR3: CASSLFPEAFF
DNA: TGTGCCAGCAGCTTATTCCCCGAAGCTTTCTTT

V: TRBV5-1
length: 14
size: NA
J: TRBJ2-5
D: TRBD2
CDR3: CASTEGTSGETQYF
DNA: TGCGCCAGCACGGAGGGGACTAGCGGAGAGACCCAGTACTTC

V: TRBV6-5
length: 15
size: NA
J: TRBJ2-5
D: NA
CDR3: CASSYSTGIQETQYF
DNA: TGTGCCAGCAGTTACTCCACAGGCATCCAAGAGACCCAGTACTTC

V: TRBV29-1
length: 13
size: NA
J: TRBJ2-3
D: NA
CDR3: CSVRTTSTDTQYF
DNA: TGCAGCGTCAGGACGACTAGCACAGATACGCAGTATTTT

V: TRBV25-1
length: 17
size: NA
J: TRBJ2-3
D: TRBD2
CDR3: CASSEEGAGPSTDTQYF
DNA: TGTGCCAGCAGTGAAGAAGGAGCGGGACCTAGCACAGATACGCAGTATTTT

V: TRBV5-4
length: 14
size: NA
J: TRBJ2-7
D: TRBD1
CDR3: CASTFDRDLYEQYF
DNA: TGTGCCAGCACCTTTGACAGGGACCTCTACGAGCAGTACTTC

V: TRBV13
length: 12
size: few
J: TRBJ1-2
D: NA
CDR3: CASRMRTPSYTF
DNA: TGTGCCAGCAGGATGAGGACCCCGAGCTACACCTTC

V: TRBV7-9
length: 13
size: NA
J: TRBJ2-3
D: NA
CDR3: CASSFLRTDTQYF
DNA: TGTGCCAGCAGCTTCCTCCGCACAGATACGCAGTATTTT

V: TRBV4-1
length: 16
size: NA
J: TRBJ2-5
D: TRBD2
CDR3: CASSQVGLADGETQYF
DNA: TGCGCCAGCAGCCAAGTCGGACTAGCGGATGGGGAGACCCAGTACTTC

V: TRBV2
length: 12
size: NA
J: TRBJ1-6
D: TRBD1
CDR3: CATDRDSSPLHF
DNA: TGTGCCACCGACAGGGATTCTTCACCCCTCCACTTT

V: TRBV19
length: 14
size: few
J: TRBJ2-3
D: NA
CDR3: CASSSRGARDTQYF
DNA: TGTGCCAGTAGTAGTCGGGGGGCCAGAGATACGCAGTATTTT

V: TRBV5-1
length: 13
size: NA
J: TRBJ2-2
D: NA
CDR3: CASTPTGTGELFF
DNA: TGCGCCAGCACCCCCACGGGCACCGGGGAGCTGTTTTTT